Presented here are 11 T cell receptor beta chains from one specimen sequenced in a study of cytomegalovirus exposure and HLA in healthy donors. In the PCR, 60 Vbeta and 13 Jbeta primers were used. Assay: immunoSEQ multiplex PCR; the TCRdb copy retains only in-frame clones and omits some. The sample contains 160,000 or so clones, 82% of which appear only once. What was sequenced was PBMCs. Receptor source: a woman in her forties or fifties in good health and CMV-seronegative.

V and J are TRBV2 and TRBJ2-7; D may be TRBD2 (5 bases). This CDR3 comprises 14 residues. Germline CDR1 reads SNHLY; CDR2 reads FYNNEI. Trimming took off 11 bases at V and 2 bases at J, with 19 bases between the two ends. The CDR3 is CAGPGLAGTYEQYF. The CDR3 DNA reads as TGTGCCGGACCCGGGCTAGCAGGCACCTACGAGCAGTACTTC. The full variable domain, rest sourced from reference TRBV2 and TRBJ2-7, is EPEVTQTPSHQVTQMGQEVILRCVPISNHLYFYWYRQILGQKVEFLVSFYNNEISEKSEIFDDQFSVERPDGSNFTLKIRSTKLEDSAMYFCAGPGLAGTYEQYFGPGTRLTVT.

This sequence joins TRBV5-4 and TRBJ1-3, with D possibly matching TRBD1 (5 bases). This CDR3 is built from 15 residues. Germline V gene sequence: CDR1 SGHNT, CDR2 YYREEE (reference sequence). V lost 5 bases, J lost 0 bases, and 12 bases lay in between. The CDR3 is CASSTDKSSGNTIYF. As DNA, the CDR3 is TGTGCCAGCAGTACGGACAAGAGCTCTGGAAACACCATATATTTT.

In this sample, this clone turned up once. This chain links TRBV7-9 with TRBJ2-3, with a possible D match to TRBD1 (6 bases). Trimming stripped 5 bases from V and 2 bases from J, with 14 bases between. Germline V lookup: CDR1 SEHNR, CDR2 FQNEAQ (reference sequence). The CDR3 totals 15 residues. The CDR3 DNA sequence: TGTGCCAGCAGCAAAATACAGGGAACCACAGATACGCAGTATTTT. This gives the protein CASSKIQGTTDTQYF.

The chain employs TRBV30 and TRBJ1-1; D ambiguous. V dropped 0 bases and J dropped 4 bases, with 9 bases sitting between them. The CDR3 runs 13 residues. Looked up from germline, CDR1 is GTSNPN and CDR2 is SVGIG (reference sequence). CDR3 nucleotides: TGTGCCTGGAGTGTTCGTGGAGGCACTGAAGCTTTCTTT. It yields the protein CAWSVRGGTEAFF.

The J gene is TRBJ1-1, the V gene TRBV27; 7 bases align to TRBD1. CDR1 and CDR2 from the germline V gene are MNHEY and SMNVEV (reference sequence). V lost 8 bases, J lost 4 bases, and 1 base stayed unmatched. The CDR3 has 11 residues. This chain's CDR3 is CASRTGTEAFF. The CDR3 DNA sequence: TGTGCCAGCCGGACAGGCACTGAAGCTTTCTTT.

This clone was seen only a few times. The chain links TRBV11-2 to TRBJ1-2; TRBD1 aligns across 7 bases. V shed 3 bases and J 4 bases; nucleotides not matched to a gene: 5. Germline loops: CDR1 SGHAT, CDR2 FQNNGV. The CDR3 loop spans 14 amino acids. The CDR3 protein is CASSFGGTVYGYTF. The CDR3, as DNA: TGTGCCAGCAGCTTCGGCGGGACAGTCTATGGCTACACCTTC.

The CDR3 region is CASRARGISNQPQHF. The CDR3 region has the DNA TGTGCCAGCAGGGCACGGGGGATTAGCAATCAGCCCCAGCATTTT. This chain connects TRBV27 to TRBJ1-5; possibly TRBD1 for D (5 bases). The CDR3 runs 15 residues. Trimming left V 6 bases short and J 0 bases short, with 12 bases between. In germline, CDR1 is MNHEY, CDR2 SMNVEV (reference sequence).

The chain carries TRBV25-1 and TRBJ2-4; 9 positions match TRBD1. The J segment lost 7 bases and the V segment lost 5 bases, leaving 12 bases of the junction unmatched. The CDR3 length is 16 residues. Germline CDR1 is MGHDK and CDR2 is SYGVNS. The CDR3 loop reads CASSHHGGTGRNIQYF. CDR3 in DNA: TGTGCCAGCAGTCACCATGGGGGGACAGGGAGGAACATTCAGTACTTC.

V and J are TRBV19 and TRBJ2-7; 8 bases align to TRBD2. The ends lost 5 bases at V and 0 bases at J; junction bases unmatched: 6. This CDR3 has 15 residues. Germline-derived CDR1 and CDR2 are LNHDA and SQIVND (reference sequence). CDR3 sequence (DNA): TGTGCCAGTAGTCCCCCGGGGGGGGGCTCCTACGAGCAGTACTTC. This gives the protein CASSPPGGGSYEQYF.

The rearrangement links TRBV4-1 to TRBJ2-2, with 7 bases fitting TRBD1. Looked up from germline, CDR1 is MGHRA and CDR2 is YSYEKL. The CDR3 has 15 amino acids. The trim removed 6 bases at V and 3 bases at J, leaving 7 bases unmatched. The CDR3 protein is CASSDRDWYTGELFF. The CDR3 DNA reads as TGCGCCAGCAGTGACAGGGATTGGTACACCGGGGAGCTGTTTTTT.

This clone was seen only once. The V gene is TRBV9, the J gene TRBJ2-5; a weak D match, TRBD2 (6 bases). CDR3 size: 13 residues. The germline V gene encodes CDR1 SGDLS and CDR2 YYNGEE. V lost 4 bases and J 1 base, leaving 8 bases between the germline ends. CDR3 loop: CASSRGSQETQYF. The CDR3 DNA reads TGTGCCAGCAGCCGGGGGTCCCAAGAGACCCAGTACTTC.